The clone carrying this TCR beta chain was picked up a small number of times. Its antigen is undetermined. The junction departs from germline at one end; a sequencing error may be responsible. Healthy Caucasian individuals from Russia aged roughly 6 to 90 served as donors. This specimen belongs to a study of blood T cells in healthy people across ages. About the research overall: About one barcoded TCR beta cDNA was captured per two T cells.

With a J-beta primer mix and a sample-barcoded 5' primer, a second PCR ran roughly 6 to 12 cycles. Via MiXCR, TCRdb re-called the 5' RACE reads, giving one row per CDR3 protein. The sample records 550,000 to 800,000 distinct CDR3 sequences, around 21% being singletons. Regarding the study as a whole: Versus aged donors, long-lived donors had higher diversity and more naive CD4+ cells.

The CDR3 loop spans 11 amino acids. Germline values: CDR1 MDHEN, CDR2 SYDVKM. This chain links TRBV28 with TRBJ1-1; D is ambiguous. Material: blood. The sequence was collected from a man aged 65 to 85 in good health. CDR3 nucleotides: TGTGCCGGCAGATTGAACACTGAAGCTTTCTTT. It codes for CAGRLNTEAFF. Using reference TRBV28 and TRBJ1-1 for the parts outside the CDR3, the full variable domain is DVKVTQSSRYLVKRTGEKVFLECVQDMDHENMFWYRQDPGLGLRLIYFSYDVKMKEKGDIPEGYSVSREKKERFSLILESASTNQTSMYLCAGRLNTEAFFGQGTRLTVV.